The sequence of this T cell receptor (beta chain) was determined in a study of sequential checkpoint blockade in melanoma. Germline assignment: CDR1 MGHDK and CDR2 SYGVNS. The CDR3 is made up of 14 amino acids. Trimming cost V 1 base and J 6 bases; bases outside gene matches: 5. Assay: immunoSEQ multiplex PCR; the TCRdb copy retains only in-frame clones and omits some. The sample includes tens of thousands of clones, roughly 78% seen only once; the top ten take roughly 12%. The sample holds a few counts of this clone. The treatment was: randomized to nivolumab then ipilimumab (arm A) or the reverse (arm B).

The specimen comprised CD8+ T cells sorted from blood (inferred from file names), sampled from a patient given nivolumab and ipilimumab in sequence. J is TRBJ1-2 and V is TRBV25-1; 7 nucleotides align to TRBD1. This clonotype was obtained from a human donor with melanoma. CDR3 residues: CASSEFPGGNGYTF. The DNA of the CDR3 is TGTGCCAGCAGTGAATTCCCAGGGGGTAATGGCTACACCTTC.